These T cell receptor beta chains were read from a single sample in a study of blood T cell repertoires in COVID-19. Here immunoSEQ multiplex PCR was the method, and the copy in TCRdb shows in-frame clones only, minus some. The sample carries almost 80,000 clones, roughly 80% recorded once. The source material was peripheral blood. These receptors came from a woman in her 70s with acute or convalescent COVID-19. The CDR3 runs from the conserved cysteine through the conserved F or W. D genes are given only for firm matches. Expanded clones get a size class; other rows say once, few or many, or leave the size out.

>TRBJ1-1|once|-|TRBV9
TGTGCCAGCGCTTTCACCTCCGATGGGGGCTCGGCTTTCTTT
CASAFTSDGGSAFF
>TRBJ2-6|-|TRBD1|TRBV29-1
TGCAGCGTTGAAGATGCCCCGGGACAGAGCTCTGGGGCCAACGTCCTGACTTTC
CSVEDAPGQSSGANVLTF
>TRBJ2-1|-|TRBD2|TRBV6-5
TGTGCCAGTGGGGGGAGCGGGGAATACAATGAGCAGTTCTTC
CASGGSGEYNEQFF
>TRBJ1-2|-|-|TRBV2
TGTGCCAGCAGTGAAGCATGGGTATCGGGAGATGGCTACACCTTC
CASSEAWVSGDGYTF
>TRBJ1-1|-|TRBD1|TRBV5-1
TGCGCCAGCAGCTTACAACTGACAGGGGGCGGCACTGAAGCTTTCTTT
CASSLQLTGGGTEAFF
>TRBJ2-5|-|-|TRBV6-5
TGTGCCAGTGGACAGAACTGGGGGGAGACCCAGTACTTC
CASGQNWGETQYF
>TRBJ1-6|-|-|TRBV30
TGTGCCTGGAGTGTACAGGGAAATAATAATTCACCCCTCCACTTT
CAWSVQGNNNSPLHF
>TRBJ1-4|-|-|TRBV21-1
TGTGCCAGCAGCAACCAAATGGCAGCAACTAATGAAAAACTGTTTTTT
CASSNQMAATNEKLFF
>TRBJ1-2|once|TRBD1|TRBV30
TGTGCCTGGAGTCCAGGGGGCGTCTCTGGCTACACCTTC
CAWSPGGVSGYTF
>TRBJ2-1|once|TRBD2|TRBV27
TGTGCCAGCAGTTTACCTCAAGGGACTAGCGGGAGGTTCTCCGAGTACAATGAGCAGTTCTTC
CASSLPQGTSGRFSEYNEQFF
>TRBJ2-6|few|-|TRBV14
TGTGCCAGCAGCCAAGCCCAGTTCTGGGCCAACGTCCTGACTTTC
CASSQAQFWANVLTF
>TRBJ1-1|-|-|TRBV24-1
TGTGCCACCAGGGGGAGTACAGGGCAAACTGAAGCTTTCTTT
CATRGSTGQTEAFF
>TRBJ2-2|few|-|TRBV9
TGTGCCAGCAGTAATGGCATATACACCGGGGAGCTGTTTTTT
CASSNGIYTGELFF
>TRBJ1-3|-|TRBD1|TRBV27
TGTGCCAGCAGCACGGACAGGACCTCTGGAAACACCATATATTTT
CASSTDRTSGNTIYF